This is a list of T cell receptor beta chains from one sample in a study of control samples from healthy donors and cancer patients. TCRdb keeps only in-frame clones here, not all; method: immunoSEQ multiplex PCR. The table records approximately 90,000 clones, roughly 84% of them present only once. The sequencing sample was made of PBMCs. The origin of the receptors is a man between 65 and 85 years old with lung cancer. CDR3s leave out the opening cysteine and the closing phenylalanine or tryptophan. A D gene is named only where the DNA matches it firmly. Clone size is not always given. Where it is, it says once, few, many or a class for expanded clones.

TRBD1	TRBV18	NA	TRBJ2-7	ASSPVWKTTGVNYEQY
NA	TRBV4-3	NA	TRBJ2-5	ASSPVGGGETQY
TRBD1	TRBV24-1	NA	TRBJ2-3	ATSDPQTGFRTDTQY
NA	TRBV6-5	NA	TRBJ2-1	ASSRGQNSYNEQF
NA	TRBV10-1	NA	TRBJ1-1	ASRDNGGTEAF
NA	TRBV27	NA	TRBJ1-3	ASSKNPQTVSMSSGNTIY
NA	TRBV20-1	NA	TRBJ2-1	SARAWDEQF
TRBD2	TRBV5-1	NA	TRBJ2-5	ASSGNRGGYQETQY
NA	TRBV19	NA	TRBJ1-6	AIGPATNSPLH
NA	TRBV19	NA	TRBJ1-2	ASRTTERLYGYT
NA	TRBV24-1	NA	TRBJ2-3	ATSSTGTDTQY
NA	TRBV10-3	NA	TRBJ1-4	AISGQVNEKLF
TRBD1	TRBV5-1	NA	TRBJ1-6	ASSSTGQAYNSPLH
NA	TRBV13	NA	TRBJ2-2	ASSLSRRTGELF
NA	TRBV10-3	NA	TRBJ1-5	AISEWNQPQH
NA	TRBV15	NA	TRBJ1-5	ATSRDRLPQH
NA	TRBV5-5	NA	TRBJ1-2	ASLSGGGYT
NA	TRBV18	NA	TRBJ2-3	ASSLLGGTRGDTQY
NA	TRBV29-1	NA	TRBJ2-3	SGIRDTDTQY
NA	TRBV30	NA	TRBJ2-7	AWTGSSYEQY
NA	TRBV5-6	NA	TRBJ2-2	ASRRSWGNTGELF
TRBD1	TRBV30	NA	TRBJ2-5	AWSTRTGVQETQY
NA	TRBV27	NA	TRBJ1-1	ASTGNLDSEAF
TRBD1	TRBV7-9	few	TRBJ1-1	ASSTWTGGNTEAF
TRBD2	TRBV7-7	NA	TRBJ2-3	ASSLGAGGATDTQY
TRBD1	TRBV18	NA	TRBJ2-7	ASSQSGTGAYEQY
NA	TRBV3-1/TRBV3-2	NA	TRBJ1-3	ASSQTHGLGNTIY
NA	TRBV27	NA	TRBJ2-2	ASRASGLPGELF
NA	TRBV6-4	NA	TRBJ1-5	ASSVGGNQPQH
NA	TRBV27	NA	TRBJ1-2	ASSLSRGSYGYT
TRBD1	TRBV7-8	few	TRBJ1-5	ASSLVSRGVNQPQH
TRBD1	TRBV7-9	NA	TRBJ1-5	ASNRDSSNQPQH
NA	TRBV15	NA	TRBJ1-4	ATSRVSEKLF
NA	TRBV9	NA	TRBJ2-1	ASSVGTSPSYNEQF
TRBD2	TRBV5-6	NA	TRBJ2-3	ASSLVASGAFTDTQY
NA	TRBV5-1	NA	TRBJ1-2	ASSPGTAVYGYT
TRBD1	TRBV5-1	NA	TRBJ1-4	ASSPGGTGINEKLF
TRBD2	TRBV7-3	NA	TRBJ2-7	ASSEWGGTSYEQY
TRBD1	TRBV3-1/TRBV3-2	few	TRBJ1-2	ASSQGSGGGHYGYT
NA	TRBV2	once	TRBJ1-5	ASSSTHTSNQPQH
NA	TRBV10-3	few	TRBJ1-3	ATYSGNTIY
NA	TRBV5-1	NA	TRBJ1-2	ASSLRPGWGGGYT
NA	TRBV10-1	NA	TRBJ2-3	ASGGHGLTDTQY
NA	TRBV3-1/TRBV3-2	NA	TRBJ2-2	ASTHTGELF
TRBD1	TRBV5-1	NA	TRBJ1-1	ASSFAGTGVKAF
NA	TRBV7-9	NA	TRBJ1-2	ASSLGGDYGYT
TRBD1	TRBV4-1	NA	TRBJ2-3	ASSGPGQGVTDTQY
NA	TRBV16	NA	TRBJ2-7	ASSQFNYEQY
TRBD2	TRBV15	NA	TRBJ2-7	ATSRGLAGLPYEQY
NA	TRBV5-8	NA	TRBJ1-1	ASSLFLGGNTEAF
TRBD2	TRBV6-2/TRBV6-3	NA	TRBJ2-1	ASSSGRRGGLYNEQF
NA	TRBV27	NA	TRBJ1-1	ASRPRGGGLNTEAF
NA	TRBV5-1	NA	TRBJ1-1	ASRSYRLMNTEAF
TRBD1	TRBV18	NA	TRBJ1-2	ASSLQGQGNYGYT
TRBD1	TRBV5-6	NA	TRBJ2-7	ASSFGTGPYEQY